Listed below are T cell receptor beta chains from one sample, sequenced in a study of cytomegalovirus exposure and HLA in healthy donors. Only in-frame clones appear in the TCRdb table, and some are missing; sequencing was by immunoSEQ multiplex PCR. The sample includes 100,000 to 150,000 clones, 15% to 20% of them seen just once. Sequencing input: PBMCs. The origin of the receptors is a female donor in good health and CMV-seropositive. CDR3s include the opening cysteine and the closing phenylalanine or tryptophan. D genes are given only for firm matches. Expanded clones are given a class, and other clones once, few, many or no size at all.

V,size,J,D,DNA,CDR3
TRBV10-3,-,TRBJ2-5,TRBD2,TGTGCCATCAGTCCTAGCGGGAGTCAAGAGACCCAGTACTTC,CAISPSGSQETQYF
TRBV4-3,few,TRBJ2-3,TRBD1,TGCGCCAGCAGCCAAGGGGACAGGTACACAGATACGCAGTATTTT,CASSQGDRYTDTQYF
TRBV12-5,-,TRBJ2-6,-,TGTGCTAGTGGACAACGACAACCTGGGGCCAACGTCCTGACTTTC,CASGQRQPGANVLTF
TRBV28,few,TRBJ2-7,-,TGTGCCAGCAGTTTGATTTCCGAGTATCGGGGTCCGTACGAGCAGTACTTC,CASSLISEYRGPYEQYF
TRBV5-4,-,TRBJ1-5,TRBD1,TGTGCCAGGCGCTTACTAACCGGGACAGGGGATTCTTATAGCAATCAGCCCCAGCATTTT,CARRLLTGTGDSYSNQPQHF
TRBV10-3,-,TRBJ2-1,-,TGTGCCATCAGGGGAGAGGAAGGTAATGAGCAGTTCTTC,CAIRGEEGNEQFF
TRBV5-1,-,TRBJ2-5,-,TGCGCCAGCAGCTTCCTAGGGGGCCAAGAGACCCAGTACTTC,CASSFLGGQETQYF
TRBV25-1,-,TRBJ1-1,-,TGTGCCAGCAACCCTACAGGGATCACTGAAGCTTTCTTT,CASNPTGITEAFF
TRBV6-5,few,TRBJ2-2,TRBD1,TGTGCCAGCAGCAGGACAGGGACCGGGGAGCTGTTTTTT,CASSRTGTGELFF
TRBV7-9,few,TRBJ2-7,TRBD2,TGTGCCAGCAGCTTAGTCCTAGCGGGAGTTAATGGGCAGTACTTC,CASSLVLAGVNGQYF
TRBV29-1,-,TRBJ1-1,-,TGCAGCGTTTCAAACAGGGTGACTGAAGCTTTCTTT,CSVSNRVTEAFF
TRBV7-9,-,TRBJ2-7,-,TGTGCCAGCAGCTTAGTGGGGGCCGGGTACGAGCAGTACTTC,CASSLVGAGYEQYF
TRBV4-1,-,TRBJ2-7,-,TGCGCCAGCAGCACCGAAAGGGGTTTCGACGAGCAGTACTTC,CASSTERGFDEQYF
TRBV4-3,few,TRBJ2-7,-,TGCGCCAGCAGCCAAGTCGGGCAGGGGGGAGAGCAGTACTTC,CASSQVGQGGEQYF
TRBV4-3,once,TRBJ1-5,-,TGCGCCAGCAGCCAAGATGCGGGGCGGGGGCAGCCCCAGCATTTT,CASSQDAGRGQPQHF
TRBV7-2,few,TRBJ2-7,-,TGTGCCTTTAATTGGACGGGCGGGCCCCCTCTCTACGAGCAGTACTTC,CAFNWTGGPPLYEQYF
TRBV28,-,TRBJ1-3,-,TGTGCCAGCATCCAGGGTGGAACTGGAAACACCATATATTTT,CASIQGGTGNTIYF
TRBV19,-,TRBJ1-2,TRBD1,TGTGCCAGTAGTAGGACAGGAAATGGAGGCTACACCTTC,CASSRTGNGGYTF
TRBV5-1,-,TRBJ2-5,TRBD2,TGCGCCAGCAGCTCGGGACCACGGACTAGCCACCAAGAGACCCAGTACTTC,CASSSGPRTSHQETQYF
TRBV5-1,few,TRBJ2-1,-,TGCGCCAGCAGCTTGTTCGGGTCCAATGAGCAGTTCTTC,CASSLFGSNEQFF
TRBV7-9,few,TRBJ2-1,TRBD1,TGTGCCAGCAGCGACAGGACAGGGTACAATGAGCAGTTCTTC,CASSDRTGYNEQFF
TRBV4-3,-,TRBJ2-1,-,TGCGCCAGCAGCGCGGGAAGCTACAATGAGCAGTTCTTC,CASSAGSYNEQFF
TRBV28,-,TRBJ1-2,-,TGTGCCAGCAGTTTTTGGGGGGATGGCTACACCTTC,CASSFWGDGYTF
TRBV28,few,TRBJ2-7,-,TGTGCCAGCAGTTTACCTAGCGAGCCCTACGAGCAGTACTTC,CASSLPSEPYEQYF
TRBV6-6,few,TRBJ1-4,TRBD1,TGTGCCAGCAGTTATACTTTACAGGGGGCTGGGGAAAAACTGTTTTTT,CASSYTLQGAGEKLFF
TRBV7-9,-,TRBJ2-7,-,TGTGCCAGCAGCCTGACAGGACTTTACGAGCAGTACTTC,CASSLTGLYEQYF
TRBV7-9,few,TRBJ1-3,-,TGTGCCAGCAGCTTCTCCAGAACCGACACCATATATTTT,CASSFSRTDTIYF
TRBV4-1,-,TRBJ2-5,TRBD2,TGCGCCAGCAGCCTAGGCCCTAGCGGAGGCCCCCAAGAGACCCAGTACTTC,CASSLGPSGGPQETQYF
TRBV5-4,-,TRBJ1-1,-,TGTGCCAGCAGCTTGTTGAGTGGTAAGAACTCAGGAGCTTTCTTT,CASSLLSGKNSGAFF
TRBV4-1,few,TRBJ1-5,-,TGCGCCAGCAGCCGCCCGGAGGGGAATCAGCCCCAGCATTTT,CASSRPEGNQPQHF
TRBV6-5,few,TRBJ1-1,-,TGTGCCAGCAGTTACTCCTACAGGGTGAACACTGAAGCTTTCTTT,CASSYSYRVNTEAFF